The rows below give T cell receptor beta chains drawn from one sample of a study of persistence of HIV-infected CD4 T cells. The table came from immunoSEQ multiplex PCR; TCRdb's copy has only in-frame clones and leaves some out. This sample has tens of thousands of clones; around 74% occur once, and the top ten carry about 1.7%. These receptors are not linked to any known antigen. The sample here was CD4+ T cells sorted from PBMCs after roughly 19-hour stimulation, taken from a patient who received antiretroviral therapy. These receptors all come from an adult man with HIV who was CMV-seropositive. CDR3s include the opening cysteine and the closing phenylalanine or tryptophan. The D gene is left open where the match is weak. For some rows the clone size is stated as once, few or many, or as a class when expanded; others skip it.

J	D	size	V	DNA	CDR3
TRBJ2-3	TRBD1	once	TRBV7-2	TGTGCCAGCAGCTTAGTTGGACAGGGGGCCATAGATACGCAGTATTTT	CASSLVGQGAIDTQYF
TRBJ2-2	TRBD2	once	TRBV28	TGTGCCAGCAGTTTTTACGGCGGGGGGCGTTCCGGGGAGCTGTTTTTT	CASSFYGGGRSGELFF
TRBJ2-2	TRBD1	NA	TRBV2	TGTGCCAGCAGAGAATACAGGGGAAGTGGCGGGGAGCTGTTTTTT	CASREYRGSGGELFF
TRBJ2-3	NA	NA	TRBV9	TGTGCCAGCAGCGCCAGACCCAGCCTGGGGCACACAGATACGCAGTATTTT	CASSARPSLGHTDTQYF
TRBJ1-1	NA	NA	TRBV2	TGTGCCAGCAGCCGACAGATCTGGACGGAGGGCACTGAAGCTTTCTTT	CASSRQIWTEGTEAFF
TRBJ2-7	NA	NA	TRBV5-1	TGCGCCAGCAGCTTGGAGGTGGGGGGGCCCTACGAGCAGTACTTC	CASSLEVGGPYEQYF
TRBJ1-3	NA	NA	TRBV19	TGTGCCAGTACAGGGGAAGTCTCTGGAAACACCATATATTTT	CASTGEVSGNTIYF
TRBJ2-7	NA	few	TRBV20-1	TGCAGTGCTAGTACTTTTGGGGAGCAGTACTTC	CSASTFGEQYF
TRBJ1-3	NA	NA	TRBV5-4	TGTGCCAGCAGCCCATCCTACCCGCAGGGCGTCTCCGGAAACACCATATATTTT	CASSPSYPQGVSGNTIYF
TRBJ1-4	TRBD1	NA	TRBV29-1	TGCAGCGTGGCAGGGACAGGGTCTAATGAAAAACTGTTTTTT	CSVAGTGSNEKLFF
TRBJ1-5	TRBD1	few	TRBV2	TGTGCCAGCAGTGAACAGGGGGCTAAACAGCCCCAGCATTTT	CASSEQGAKQPQHF
TRBJ2-5	NA	NA	TRBV29-1	TGCAGCGTTGGAGTTGGGGGACCTAAAGAGACCCAGTACTTC	CSVGVGGPKETQYF
TRBJ2-4	NA	NA	TRBV6-5	TGTGCCAGCAGTCCGGCCTTCCAAAACATTCAGTACTTC	CASSPAFQNIQYF
TRBJ1-5	NA	NA	TRBV12-3/TRBV12-4	TGTGCCAGCAGTCCTTCGTCAGGGCCCCAGCATTTT	CASSPSSGPQHF
TRBJ1-6	NA	NA	TRBV5-4	TGTGCCAGCAGCTTGTCGGGTTCTGCGGGTTCACCCCTCCACTTT	CASSLSGSAGSPLHF
TRBJ2-3	TRBD2	few	TRBV27	TGTGCCAGCAGTTCTTGGACTAGCGGCACAGATACGCAGTATTTT	CASSSWTSGTDTQYF
TRBJ1-3	NA	NA	TRBV4-1	TGCGCCAGCAGACGAGACGCCGGATACTCTGGAAACACCATATATTTT	CASRRDAGYSGNTIYF
TRBJ2-1	TRBD2	NA	TRBV5-1	TGCGCCAGCAGCTACTCTAGCGGGGGGTCCATTGGCGGTGAGCAGTTCTTC	CASSYSSGGSIGGEQFF
TRBJ2-3	NA	NA	TRBV11-1	TGTGCCAGCAGCGGTTGGGGGGTCGTCACGCAGTATTTT	CASSGWGVVTQYF
TRBJ1-1	NA	once	TRBV6-6	TGTGCCAGCAGTTACCTCGCAGGGTTTTACACTGAAGCTTTCTTT	CASSYLAGFYTEAFF
TRBJ1-5	NA	medium-sized	TRBV12-3/TRBV12-4	TGTGCCAGCAGTAGAGGGACGTATCAGCCCCAGCATTTT	CASSRGTYQPQHF
TRBJ1-3	NA	NA	TRBV19	TGTGCCAGTAGTATAGAACAGAACTCTGGAAACACCATATATTTT	CASSIEQNSGNTIYF
TRBJ1-1	TRBD1	NA	TRBV6-5	TGTGCCAGCAGAAACAGGGGGACTGTAGGTGAAGCTTTCTTT	CASRNRGTVGEAFF
TRBJ2-1	TRBD2	NA	TRBV3-1/TRBV3-2	TGTGCCAGCAGCCTCTCGCGGGGGGGCTCCTACAATGAGCAGTTCTTC	CASSLSRGGSYNEQFF
TRBJ1-1	TRBD1	NA	TRBV3-1/TRBV3-2	TGTGCCAGCAGCCAAGCGTTCAGGGGGCGTGAAGCTTTCTTT	CASSQAFRGREAFF
TRBJ1-3	TRBD1	NA	TRBV7-3	TGTGCCAGCAGCCTTGGACAGGGCGGCAGGTTAAACACCATATATTTT	CASSLGQGGRLNTIYF
TRBJ2-1	NA	NA	TRBV18	TGTGCCAGCTCACCTTCTAGCGATAATGAGCAGTTCTTC	CASSPSSDNEQFF
TRBJ1-6	NA	NA	TRBV7-9	TGTGCCAGCAGCTTTGACAGGTTTAATTCACCCCTCCACTTT	CASSFDRFNSPLHF
TRBJ1-6	NA	NA	TRBV3-1/TRBV3-2	TGTGCCAGCAGCCCCAGCCGTCTCGGATCACCCCTCCACTTT	CASSPSRLGSPLHF
TRBJ1-2	NA	NA	TRBV6-5	TGTGCCAGCATGATTGAGACTCATGGGCATGGCTACACCTTC	CASMIETHGHGYTF
TRBJ1-1	TRBD1	few	TRBV29-1	TGCAGCGGGCGGGACAGCCGCACTGAAGCTTTCTTT	CSGRDSRTEAFF
TRBJ2-2	NA	NA	TRBV7-2	TGTGCCAGCAGCTTAGCCCCCGGGAACACCGGGGAGCTGTTTTTT	CASSLAPGNTGELFF
TRBJ1-1	NA	NA	TRBV7-8	TGTGCCAGCAGCCTGCAGGGCTCTGAAGCTTTCTTT	CASSLQGSEAFF
TRBJ1-1	NA	NA	TRBV9	TGTGCCAGCAGCGTAATAGGTGGGGGTACTGAAGCTTTCTTT	CASSVIGGGTEAFF
TRBJ1-2	NA	NA	TRBV28	TGTGCCAGCAGTCCTGGGACACCCGAATACTATGGCTACACCTTC	CASSPGTPEYYGYTF
TRBJ1-6	TRBD1	medium-sized	TRBV28	TGTGCCACCTTCGACAGGGCCGCTAGCCTTTCACCCCTCCACTTT	CATFDRAASLSPLHF
TRBJ2-1	NA	NA	TRBV21-1	TGTGCCAGCAGCAAAGCATCGTGGACGGACTACAATGAGCAGTTCTTC	CASSKASWTDYNEQFF
TRBJ1-1	NA	NA	TRBV5-1	TGCGCCAGCAGCTTGGCTCGGGGGGGAGAGAACACTGAAGCTTTCTTT	CASSLARGGENTEAFF
TRBJ1-5	TRBD1	NA	TRBV5-8	TGTGCCAGCAGCCTCGACAGGGGCAATCAGCCCCAGCATTTT	CASSLDRGNQPQHF
TRBJ2-7	NA	NA	TRBV2	TGTGCCAGCACCTTGGGGGCCGAGCAGTACTTC	CASTLGAEQYF
TRBJ2-3	TRBD1	few	TRBV4-1	TGCGCCAGCAGCCAAGGGGACAGAGCAGATACGCAGTATTTT	CASSQGDRADTQYF
TRBJ2-7	NA	NA	TRBV2	TGTGCCAGCAATTACGAGCAGTACTTC	CASNYEQYF
TRBJ2-7	TRBD2	NA	TRBV29-1	TGCAGCGTTAGATCGGGCGGGGGGGCCTACGAGCAGTACTTC	CSVRSGGGAYEQYF
TRBJ2-7	NA	NA	TRBV27	TGTGCCAGCAGTAAAGGGCTGGACGGAGAGCAGTACTTC	CASSKGLDGEQYF
TRBJ2-7	NA	NA	TRBV6-5	TGTGCCAGCAGTTCCCATAATTCCGGGGCTTACTACGAGCAGTACTTC	CASSSHNSGAYYEQYF
TRBJ2-1	NA	NA	TRBV21-1	TGTGCCAGCAGCATATGGACAGGGTCTTACAATGAGCAGTTCTTC	CASSIWTGSYNEQFF